The subject of this entry is one TCR beta chain. No antigen is known for it. The germline V gene gives CDR1 as SGHRS and CDR2 as YFSETQ. The junction shows trimming of 4 bases on V and 5 bases on J, and the gene matches do not reach 5 bases of it. The CDR3 measures 14 amino acids from cysteine to phenylalanine. Only the CDR3 portion is preserved as DNA: 42 bases, with reading frame beginning at the first base. The library was prepared using the immunoSEQ multiplex PCR assay. For the multiplex PCR, a mixture combining 60 forward primers for TCR Vbeta segments and 13 reverse primers for TCR Jbeta segments was used. Amplification of the CDR3 region of rearranged TCR beta genes was performed with a multiplex PCR assay on genomic DNA. The Illumina HiSeq System was used to sequence the amplified TCR beta libraries as 87-base-pair reads. As for how the authors treated the data: Across the 600 to 700 repertoires, a later analysis counted some 81 million unique TCR beta chains, roughly 11 million of which were shared by at least two donors. Raw reads were error-corrected and collapsed into unique sequences by a nearest-neighbor algorithm in which closely related sequences were merged to remove PCR and sequencing errors. Alignment of CDR3 sequences to IMGT reference sequences was used to assign V, D and J gene segments. For a sequence to be retained, a match of at least six nucleotides to both a V gene segment and a J gene segment was required. Rearrangements were called productive when the CDR3 lacked stop codons and stayed in frame with V and J; all others were non-productive. Following IMGT convention, CDR3 was defined as the stretch from the second conserved V-encoded cysteine to the conserved J-encoded phenylalanine. The earlier analysis of about 610 of the donors excluded sequences that lacked an unambiguous match to a single V gene segment. In an earlier analysis of 450 to 750 of the donors, a V segment was called functional when productive rearrangements were above 56.7%, and segregating when the standard deviation between donors exceeded 5%. To diagnose cytomegalovirus status from the catalog of TCR beta chain sequences, a statistical classification framework was built. In a later analysis, TCR nucleotide sequences were compared against IMGT/GENE-DB human TR gene sequences so that V and J genes could be assigned. Using the TCRdist pipeline, a later analysis assigned CDR3 sequences along with most-parsimonious VDJ recombination scenarios. In a later analysis, every TCR beta chain was defined by the combination of its CDR3 amino acid sequence and its V-gene family, and reads without a unique V-gene family were dropped. To address suspected cross-contamination and a sequencing artifact, a later analysis removed approximately 590 highly shared, low-generation-probability nucleotide sequences. In a later analysis, a clonal expansion index was calculated for each public chain from normalized within-repertoire ranks of inferred template counts. In a later analysis, generation probabilities were computed using a VDJ recombination model fitted to out-of-frame rearrangements, and the results were checked against IGoR. A later analysis scored TCR-TCR, TCR-HLA and TCR-CMV co-occurrence with hypergeometric tests, applying a repertoire-size bias correction to TCR pairs. A later analysis estimated false discovery rates by permuting HLA or CMV assignments 20 times. In a later analysis, co-occurring TCRs were grouped using DBSCAN, and TCRdist sequence similarity was added for clustering within HLA-allele-positive subsets. Repertoires with fewer than 30,000 or more than 120,000 public chains were left out of co-occurrence clustering, as were four to six repertoires with anomalous nucleotide sharing. TCRdb's version of the immuneACCESS table is confined to in-frame rearrangements and falls short of the full clone set. An unresolved V gene accounts for under half of the shortfall where checked; the remainder is of unknown origin. The D gene and trimming were derived from the DNA, and the V and J assignments and clone size from that table. The sample's own table lists 75,000 to 90,000 clones. Clones ranked in the top ten supply about 1.5% of the sample.

The cohort comprised fewer than 700 healthy bone marrow donors. At the time of sampling, every cohort member was nominally healthy, though immune exposures that went unrecorded were likely present. The donor tested CMV seronegative and was one of the 352 seronegative cohort members. A peripheral blood sample was provided by each donor, and peripheral blood mononuclear cells were used for TCR beta sequencing. The Qiagen DNeasy Blood Extraction Kit was used to extract genomic DNA from the blood cell samples. This entry comes from a study of cytomegalovirus exposure and HLA in healthy donors (dated 2017 in TCRdb). At the level of the whole study: An earlier analysis of some 620 of the donors reported 276 Gb of sequence data and some 110 million unique TCR beta sequences obtained from about 170 million T cells. An early release that covered roughly 600 HLA-typed donors contained about 300 gigabases of sequencing data and 80 million or so unique TCR sequences. Of the 300 to 500 genotyped donors, more than 75% were placed in the genetic ancestry cluster associated with self-reported Caucasian donors. The study was designed to test whether signatures of past pathogen exposure could be identified by cataloging public T cell receptors. The study profiled the T cell repertoires of hundreds of subjects by immunosequencing and related them to cytomegalovirus serostatus. Along with the approximately 700-subject first cohort, a separate validation cohort of some 130 different subjects was used. To predict cytomegalovirus infection status, the study brought together high-throughput TCR immunosequencing, statistical association of individual TCRs with disease status, and machine learning. A later analysis re-analyzed previously published TCR beta repertoires from 550 to 700 donors and added high-resolution HLA genotyping to study TCR occurrence patterns. The later analysis used no new phenotypic data to find candidate immune exposures, relying instead on TCR beta sequences and their occurrence across donors. To decide whether each TCR beta V gene segment behaved as functional or pseudogenic, an earlier analysis of nearly 600 of the donors relied on high-throughput TCR beta sequencing. Donor age, sex, ethnicity and CMV serostatus were compiled together with the repertoire data. In a later genetic analysis, genome-wide SNP genotypes for about three fifths of the roughly 670 donors were used, and that subset was treated as a discovery cohort. All discovery cohort repertoires had been generated on a single sequencing platform. HLA typing included class I and class II loci at four-digit resolution. The number of typed donors differed by locus: about 620-630 for A, B, C, DRB1 and DQB1; 522 for DQA1; 606 for DPA1; and around 450 for DPB1. About five DR-DQ haplotypes were treated as single units for association and clustering because of strong linkage in the cohort. Among around 400 genotyped donors of the cohort, an average of around 250,000 unique TCR beta nucleotide sequences was sequenced per donor, of which about 18% were non-productive.

What the authors observed across the whole study: V-gene and J-gene trimming of TCR beta chains was associated with a missense DCLRE1C variant in a later genetic analysis, and the association was replicated in an independent cohort. Linkage disequilibrium might explain the correlated functional status among segregating V segments, but an unknown experimental factor could not be excluded. The presence/absence analyses assumed that sequencing depth was roughly uniform across donors, and that assumption may not be true. In vitro tests confirmed that a few of the cytomegalovirus-associated TCR beta chains recognize cytomegalovirus antigens. The cohort was sequenced for TCR beta chains only, and without alpha or paired-chain data the features that could be detected were limited. Strong co-occurrence of HLA alleles, especially DR and DQ, made assigning TCR associations to individual alleles difficult. Cytomegalovirus status was reported to be diagnosed by the classifier with high specificity and sensitivity in both the original and validation cohorts. In a later analysis, HLA-associated TCR beta chains were found to be more clonally expanded and to have lower generation probabilities than equally common non-associated chains. In a later analysis, the rate of TCR association differed among HLA loci, with DRB1 alleles having the most associated TCRs and HLA-C alleles having the fewest. A later analysis found that most CMV-associated TCR beta chains appeared HLA-restricted, with HLA associations seemingly driven largely by CMV exposure. Compared with the approximately 710-donor mean, donors in an Asian-associated ancestry cluster had fewer N-insertions in productive TCRs, according to a later genetic analysis. While some public TCRs were present in many individuals, most TCR sequences turned up only very rarely across donors. In an earlier analysis of fewer than 700 of the donors, most TCR beta V segments appeared in productive rearrangements about 87% or about 30% of the time, broadly matching IMGT annotations. It was suggested by the authors that the approach could potentially be generalized to other disease states and immunological phenotypes. The 87-base-pair reads could not distinguish some IMGT-functional V segments, including TRBV6-2 and TRBV6-3, so those segments were excluded. Because counts were too low, under 20 rarely observed V segments, including chromosome 9 orphons, were left out of the earlier analysis of 587 of the donors. According to a later analysis, parvovirus B19, influenza, CMV and Epstein-Barr virus appeared linked to several top co-occurrence clusters. CMV serostatus was the only immune exposure information available for the cohort. The study gave a list of around 170 TCR beta chains associated with cytomegalovirus. A further reported finding was that TCR beta sequences accurately predicted the HLA-A and HLA-B alleles for most subjects in the first cohort. Specific HLA alleles were associated with roughly 17,000 TCR beta sequences at a false discovery rate of 0.05 in a later analysis. The sequencing pipeline was judged likely to have produced a cluster of highly shared sequence variants as a technical artifact. Because some donors lacked HLA typing at each locus, the association tests relied only on the typed subset.

The rearranged chain carries TRBV5-1 and TRBJ2-2, with 7 bases aligning to TRBD1. This TCR was recovered from a woman aged 55-70 years in good health and CMV-seronegative. The specimen was PBMCs. The DNA reads TGCGCCAGCAGCATCGACAGGGTTACCGGGGAGCTGTTTTTT. Its translation reads: CASSIDRVTGELFF.